This record concerns one T cell receptor beta chain sequence. A few counts support this clone. What this receptor recognizes is not known. Base qualities are not recorded, but no much larger clone differs from it by a single base. Looking up the germline V gene yields CDR1 MNHEY and CDR2 SVGAGI. The CDR3 spans 15 residues, from the cysteine through the phenylalanine. Just CDR3 DNA is preserved here, 45 bases in frame from base 1. The germline ends are 10 bases apart after V is trimmed by 0 bases and J by 4 bases. These data belong to a study of blood T cell repertoires in COVID-19 (dated by TCRdb to 2018 to 2021). With regard to the full study: Collaborator samples came from the United States, Italy and Spain and covered acute and convalescent phases of COVID-19. Samples were obtained from the ongoing ImmuneRACE study (first 160 participants) and from over a thousand subjects provided by 6 global collaborators. The material from the prospective study consisted of cDNA or gDNA derived from T cells, B-cell-depleted T cells, or PBMCs. The sample metadata nearly always contained a de-identified subject ID, COVID-19 status, age in years and sex. Where available, HLA class I and class II types were taken from metadata supplied by the sample provider and were not determined by assay-based typing. The repertoires were made available in a free public database intended to serve as a resource for research on the immune response to SARS-CoV-2. Deeply sampled blood TCRbeta repertoires from subjects exposed to, actively infected with, or recovered from COVID-19 were included in the dataset.

TCRbeta CDR3 regions were amplified from genomic DNA using the immunoSEQ Assay, a bias-controlled multiplex PCR. From the authors' description of their analysis: The number of nucleated cells in each sample was estimated from the amplification of reference gene primers within the assay. To quantify the absolute abundance of each unique TCRbeta CDR3 rearrangement, sequence reads were collapsed and filtered. For each sample, productive Simpson clonality was calculated as the square root of Simpson's diversity index across productive rearrangements. Here the immuneACCESS table is served through TCRdb, limited to in-frame sequences with V and J called. Missing clones are a known gap in these copies; in checked studies unresolved V genes cover under half, and the rest lacks a known reason. That table supplies the V and J calls and clone size; D and trimming were determined from the DNA. The sample contains 250,000 to 300,000 clones, around nine tenths of them found a single time. The ten most abundant clones make up 8% to 10% of the sample.

In the prospective study, participants were about 18 to 95 years old, resided in 25 or so geographic areas of the United States, and were enrolled through a virtual design. In the prospective study, cohorts were assigned on the basis of participant-reported clinical history obtained from a screening survey and a study questionnaire. Recovered participants in ImmuneRACE Cohort 3 were defined by two consecutive negative NP/OP PCR tests, clearance by a healthcare professional, or resolution of symptoms. Mobile phlebotomists in the prospective study collected whole blood, serum and a nasopharyngeal or oropharyngeal swab from every participant. Participants in the prospective study had the option to provide additional blood draws and questionnaires over an approximately 2-month period. Before DNA extraction, prospective study blood samples were shipped either frozen or at room temperature. What the work shows at the level of the full study, not this receptor alone: The quantity of clinical and demographic metadata differed by source and by participant and was supplied without curation.

The V and J segments used are TRBV6-5 and TRBJ1-5; the D gene cannot be named for sure. This sequence originates from a man in his forties who had recovered from COVID-19. Sequenced input: PBMCs or T cells enriched from blood (not recorded which). The DNA reads TGTGCCAGCAGTTACTCGAGGGCTATGAATCAGCCCCAGCATTTT. Translated, this is CASSYSRAMNQPQHF.